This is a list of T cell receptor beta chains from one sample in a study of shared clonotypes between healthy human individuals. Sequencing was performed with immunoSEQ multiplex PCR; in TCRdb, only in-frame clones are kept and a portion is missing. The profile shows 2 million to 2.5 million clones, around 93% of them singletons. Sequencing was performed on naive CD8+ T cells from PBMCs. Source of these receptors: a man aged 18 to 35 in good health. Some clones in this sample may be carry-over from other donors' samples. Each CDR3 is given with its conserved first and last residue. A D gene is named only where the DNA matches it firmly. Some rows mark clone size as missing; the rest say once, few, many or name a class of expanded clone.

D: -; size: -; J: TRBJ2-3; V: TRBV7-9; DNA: TGTGCCAGCAGCCCCGGTCCAGGAAGCACAGATACGCAGTATTTT; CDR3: CASSPGPGSTDTQYF
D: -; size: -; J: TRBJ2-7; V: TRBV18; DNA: TGTGCCAGCTCACAACCGGGACCCGGGATCTACGAGCAGTACTTC; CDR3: CASSQPGPGIYEQYF
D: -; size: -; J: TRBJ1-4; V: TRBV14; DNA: TGTGCCAGCAGCCAAGGGGGCGCGTATACTAATGAAAAACTGTTTTTT; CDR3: CASSQGGAYTNEKLFF
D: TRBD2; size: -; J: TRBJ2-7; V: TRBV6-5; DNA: TGTGCCAGCAGCCCGGGGGGGGAAGGCAGTTTCGAGCAGTACTTC; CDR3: CASSPGGEGSFEQYF
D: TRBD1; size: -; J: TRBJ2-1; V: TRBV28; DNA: TGTGCCAGCAGTGCTATATCAACCGGGACAGGGGTCATATATGAGCAGTTCTTC; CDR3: CASSAISTGTGVIYEQFF
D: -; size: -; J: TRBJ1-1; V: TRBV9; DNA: TGTGCCAGCAGCGTGATACGTGACGCTGAAGCTTTCTTT; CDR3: CASSVIRDAEAFF
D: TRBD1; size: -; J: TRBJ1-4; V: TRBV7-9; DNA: TGTGCCAGCAGCTTAAAACTGACAGGGGGCCGAGAAAAACTGTTTTTT; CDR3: CASSLKLTGGREKLFF
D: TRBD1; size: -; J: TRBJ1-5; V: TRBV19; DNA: TGTGCCAGTAGTCCAACAGGGGATAGCAATCAGCCCCAGCATTTT; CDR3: CASSPTGDSNQPQHF
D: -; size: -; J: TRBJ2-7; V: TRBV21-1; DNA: TGTGCCAGCAGCCTGACGACTAGCGGGAGGGCCCTCTCCTACGAGCAGTACTTC; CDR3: CASSLTTSGRALSYEQYF
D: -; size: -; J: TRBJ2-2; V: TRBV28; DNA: TGTGCCAGCAGTTTGGAAGGCGCGAGCGGCACCGGGGAGCTGTTTTTT; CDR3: CASSLEGASGTGELFF
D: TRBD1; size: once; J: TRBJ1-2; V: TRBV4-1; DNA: TGCGCCAGCAGACAACTGGACAGGGGCCAAGGTCTTTTGTTTCGCTACACCTTC; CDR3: CASRQLDRGQGLLFRYTF